This T cell receptor (beta chain) emerged from a study of T cell responses to AZD1222 COVID-19 vaccine. Broader study findings: Mostly white British, mostly female donors; authors suggested clonal diversity may be underestimated. Spike-specific TCR breadth and depth were elevated following two AZD1222 doses. With dominance at 160-218 and 743-854, vaccine-associated CD4 TCRs spanned spike.

Only in-frame clones appear in the TCRdb table, and some are missing; sequencing was by immunoSEQ multiplex PCR. This sample carries fewer than 110,000 clones, 80% to 90% of them seen once, and the ten largest clones take roughly 10%. A word on this clone: As yet, its antigen is unknown.

The CDR3 loop spans 14 amino acids. Trimming took off 0 bases at V and 6 bases at J, with 11 bases between the two ends. Germline V gives CDR1 KGHSY, CDR2 FQNENV. Sequenced material: peripheral blood, taken 28 days after the second AZD1222 dose. V gene TRBV16 combines with J gene TRBJ1-1, with unresolved D. The clonotype originates from an adult who received the AZD1222 COVID-19 vaccine. The CDR3 reads CASSQSTAGAEAFF. CDR3 in DNA: TGTGCCAGCAGCCAATCGACGGCTGGCGCTGAAGCTTTCTTT. Drawing the rest from reference TRBV16 and TRBJ1-1, the complete variable domain is GEEVAQTPKHLVRGEGQKAKLYCAPIKGHSYVFWYQQVLKNEFKFLISFQNENVFDETGMPKERFSAKCLPNSPCSLEIQATKLEDSAVYFCASSQSTAGAEAFFGQGTRLTVV.